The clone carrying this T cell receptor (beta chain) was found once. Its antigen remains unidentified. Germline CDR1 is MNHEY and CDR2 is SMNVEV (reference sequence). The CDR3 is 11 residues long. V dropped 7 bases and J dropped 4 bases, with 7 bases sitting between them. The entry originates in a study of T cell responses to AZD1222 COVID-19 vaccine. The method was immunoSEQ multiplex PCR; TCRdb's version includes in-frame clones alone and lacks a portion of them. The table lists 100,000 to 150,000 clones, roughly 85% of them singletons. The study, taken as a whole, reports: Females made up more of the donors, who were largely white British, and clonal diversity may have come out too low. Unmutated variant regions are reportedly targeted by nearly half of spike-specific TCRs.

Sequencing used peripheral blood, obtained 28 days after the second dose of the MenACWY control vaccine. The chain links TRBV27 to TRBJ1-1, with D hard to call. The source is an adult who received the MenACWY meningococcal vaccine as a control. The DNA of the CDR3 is TGTGCCAGCACCCTAGGCACTGAAGCTTTCTTT. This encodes CASTLGTEAFF.